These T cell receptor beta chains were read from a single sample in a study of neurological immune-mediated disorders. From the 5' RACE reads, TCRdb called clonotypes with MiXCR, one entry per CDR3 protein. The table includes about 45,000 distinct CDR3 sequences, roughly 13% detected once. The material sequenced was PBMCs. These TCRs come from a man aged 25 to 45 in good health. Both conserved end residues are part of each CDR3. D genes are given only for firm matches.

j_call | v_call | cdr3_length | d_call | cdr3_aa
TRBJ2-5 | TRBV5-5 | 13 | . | CASLRTNQETQYF
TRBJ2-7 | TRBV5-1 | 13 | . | CASSAQTEGEQYF
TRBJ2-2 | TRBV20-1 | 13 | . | CSAREGWTGELFF
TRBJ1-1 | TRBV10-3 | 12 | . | CAISDTLDETFF
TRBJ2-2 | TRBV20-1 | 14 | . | CSATTGFDTGELFF
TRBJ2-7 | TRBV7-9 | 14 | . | CASSLAGDLYEQYF
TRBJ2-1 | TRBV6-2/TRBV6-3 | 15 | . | CTSKTSGRTWNEQFF
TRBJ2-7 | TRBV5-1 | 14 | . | CASSLDPSSYEQYF
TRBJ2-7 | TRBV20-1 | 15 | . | CSAKTTGRNSYEQYF
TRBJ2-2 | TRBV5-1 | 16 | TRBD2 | CASSSGLADNTGELFF
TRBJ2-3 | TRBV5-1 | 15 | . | CASSLAGGITDTQYF
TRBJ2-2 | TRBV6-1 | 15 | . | CASSLTLVISGELFF
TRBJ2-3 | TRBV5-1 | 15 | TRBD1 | CASSPRDRGPDTQYF
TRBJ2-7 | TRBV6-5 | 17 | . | CASSQRILDRRSYEQYF
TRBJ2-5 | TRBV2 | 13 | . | CASRATTQETQYF
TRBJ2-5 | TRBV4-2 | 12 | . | CASSQDEETQYF
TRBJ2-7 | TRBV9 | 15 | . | CASSVGPSSTYEQYF
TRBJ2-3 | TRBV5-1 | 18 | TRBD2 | CASSLARAGPSGIDTQYF
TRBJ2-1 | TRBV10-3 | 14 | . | CAISESGGHNEQFF
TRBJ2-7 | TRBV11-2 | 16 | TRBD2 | CASSLAAGVGPYEQYF
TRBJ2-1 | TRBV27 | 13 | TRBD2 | CASSTLGGRADFF
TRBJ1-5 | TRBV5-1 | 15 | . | CASSLAGRENQPQHF